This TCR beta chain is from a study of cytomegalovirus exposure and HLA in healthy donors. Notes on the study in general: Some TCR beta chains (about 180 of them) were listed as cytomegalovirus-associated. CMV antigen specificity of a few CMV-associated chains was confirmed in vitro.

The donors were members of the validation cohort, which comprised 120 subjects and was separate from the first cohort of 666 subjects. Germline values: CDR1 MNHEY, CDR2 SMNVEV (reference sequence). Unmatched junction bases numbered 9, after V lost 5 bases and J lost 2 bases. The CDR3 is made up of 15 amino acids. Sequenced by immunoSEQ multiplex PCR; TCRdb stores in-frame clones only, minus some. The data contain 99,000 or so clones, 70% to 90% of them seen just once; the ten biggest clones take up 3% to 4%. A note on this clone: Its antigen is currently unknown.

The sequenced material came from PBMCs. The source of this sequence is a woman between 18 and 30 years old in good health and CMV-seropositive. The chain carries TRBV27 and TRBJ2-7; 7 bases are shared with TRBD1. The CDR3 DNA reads TGTGCCAGCAGTGAAGTGACAGGGTTGCCCTACGAGCAGTACTTC. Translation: CASSEVTGLPYEQYF.